This TCR beta chain originates from a study of blood T cell repertoires in COVID-19. Some clones are missing from TCRdb's copy, which holds only in-frame ones; the method was immunoSEQ multiplex PCR. The repertoire holds around 56,000 clones, with about 84% as singletons. CDR3 length equals 14 residues. V trimming: 5 bases; J trimming: 5 bases; junction bases outside the gene matches: 7. From germline, CDR1 is LNHDA and CDR2 SQIVND (reference sequence). Specimen: peripheral blood. The V gene is TRBV19, the J gene TRBJ2-7, with 9 bases aligning to TRBD1. The clonotype originates from a man aged 60-69 years with acute or convalescent COVID-19. CDR3 amino acids: CASSAGQGTNEQYF. The CDR3 DNA follows: TGTGCCAGTAGTGCCGGACAGGGGACCAACGAGCAGTACTTC.